The 3 T cell receptor beta chains listed next were all sequenced from one sample in a study of blood T cell repertoires in COVID-19. The repertoire was sequenced with immunoSEQ multiplex PCR; TCRdb's copy has only in-frame clones and lacks some. The table has tens of thousands of clones, 85% to 90% seen once. Material for sequencing was peripheral blood. These receptors originate from a human donor in a cohort sampled during active COVID-19.

This chain uses TRBV9 with TRBJ2-3; D is perhaps TRBD2 (6 bases). V was clipped by 4 bases and J by 5 bases, with 11 bases between them. The CDR3 extends over 13 amino acids. The V gene's germline CDR1 is SGDLS and CDR2 YYNGEE. The chain's CDR3 is CASSSGGEDTQYF. The CDR3 DNA follows: TGTGCCAGCAGCTCCGGCGGGGAAGATACGCAGTATTTT.

This clone was counted a single time. A read error may account for a junction end that differs from germline. The J gene is TRBJ1-1, the V gene TRBV5-1, with D perhaps TRBD1 (5 bases). Germline CDR1 is SGHRS and CDR2 is YFSETQ. This CDR3 has 16 amino acids. CDR3 region: CASTLGGGEVNTEAFF. The DNA of the CDR3 is TGCGCCAGCACCTTGGGGGGAGGAGAAGTGAACACTGAAGCTTTCTTT.

The chain combines TRBV19 with TRBJ1-2; 10 positions match TRBD1. The length of the CDR3 is 14 residues. V lost 5 bases and J lost 3; bases outside the gene matches: 3. Per the germline V gene, CDR1 is LNHDA and CDR2 is SQIVND (reference sequence). The CDR3 DNA reads as TGTGCCAGTAGTGACAGGGGGCGCTACTATGGCTACACCTTC. Its translation: CASSDRGRYYGYTF.